This T cell receptor (beta chain) originates from a study of Graves' ophthalmopathy and Graves' hyperthyroidism. RNA transcripts provided the template for amplifying TCR beta CDR3 regions. Second-round multiplex PCR followed a first-round RT-PCR using HTBI primers. TCRdb re-analysed the multiplex PCR reads in MiXCR, keeping a single row per CDR3 protein. Of about 1.2 million distinct CDR3 sequences in the sample, approximately 35% were seen once. J lost 8 bases, V lost 6 bases, and 8 bases had no gene match. The germline V gene encodes CDR1 ENHRY and CDR2 SYGVKD. The CDR3 is 15 amino acids. V is TRBV10-3 and J is TRBJ1-5, with 12 bases matching TRBD1. Sequencing input: peripheral blood or thyroid tissue (not recorded which). The clonotype originates from an adult man with Graves' hyperthyroidism. DNA of the CDR3: TGTGCCATCAGAGACGGGACAGGGGGCTGGGAGCCCCAGCATTTT. Translated, it gives CAIRDGTGGWEPQHF.